This T cell receptor (beta chain) stems from a study of lymphopenia after photon versus proton radiotherapy. Concerning this clone itself: Its antigen remains unidentified.

Points from the study as a whole: Proton therapy kept repertoires fairly stable, unlike photons, which gained effector/memory cells. Post-nadir TCR diversity decline inversely tracked overall survival among those who died. Authors raise, but do not show, better survival with proton therapy. Oligoclonal CD8+ Temra expansion after nadir drove photon patients' diversity drop.

This CDR3 contains 16 residues. CDR1 is LGHNA, CDR2 YNFKEQ, per germline. Trimming shortened V by 4 bases and J by 5 bases, and 15 bases separated the two germline ends. TCRdb keeps only in-frame clones here, not all; method: immunoSEQ multiplex PCR. The table has about 19,000 clones, around nine tenths seen once. The sequence came from a man in his sixties with pancreatic cancer. The V gene is TRBV4-2, the J gene TRBJ1-6; unclear D gene. This sample comprised peripheral blood, obtained from a patient treated with photon-based radiotherapy. The CDR3 spells CASSLRATGDNSPLHF. DNA of the CDR3: TGTGCCAGCAGCCTTAGGGCCACCGGGGATAATTCACCCCTCCACTTT.